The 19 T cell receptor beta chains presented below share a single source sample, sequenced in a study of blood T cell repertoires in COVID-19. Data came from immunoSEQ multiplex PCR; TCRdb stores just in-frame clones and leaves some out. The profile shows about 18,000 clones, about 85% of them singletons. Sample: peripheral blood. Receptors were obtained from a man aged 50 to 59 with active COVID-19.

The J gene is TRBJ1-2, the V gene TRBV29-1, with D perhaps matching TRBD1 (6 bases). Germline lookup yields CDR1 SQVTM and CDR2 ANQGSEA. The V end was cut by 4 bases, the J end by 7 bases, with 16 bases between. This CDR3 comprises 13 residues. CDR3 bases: TGCAGCGTTGTGGGAACAGGGATTCGTGGCTACACCTTC. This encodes CSVVGTGIRGYTF.

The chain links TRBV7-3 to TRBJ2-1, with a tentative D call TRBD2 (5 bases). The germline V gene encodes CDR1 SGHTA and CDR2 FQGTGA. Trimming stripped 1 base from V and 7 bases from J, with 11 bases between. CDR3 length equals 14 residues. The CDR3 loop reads CASSLKGSWNEQFF. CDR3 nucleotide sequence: TGTGCCAGCAGCTTAAAAGGGAGCTGGAATGAGCAGTTCTTC.

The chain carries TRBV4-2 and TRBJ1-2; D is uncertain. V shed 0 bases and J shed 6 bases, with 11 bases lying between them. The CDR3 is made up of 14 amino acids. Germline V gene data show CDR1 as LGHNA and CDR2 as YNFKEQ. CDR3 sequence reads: CASSQDYPTNGYTF. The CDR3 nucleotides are TGTGCCAGCAGCCAAGACTACCCGACTAATGGCTACACCTTC.

CDR3 sequence: CASSLRAGPYGYTF. The CDR3, as DNA: TGTGCCAGCAGCTTGCGGGCAGGGCCTTATGGCTACACCTTC. This chain joins TRBV5-8 and TRBJ1-2; TRBD1 is a possible D gene (5 bases). The germline gives CDR1 SGHTS, CDR2 YDEGEE. The length of the CDR3 is 14 residues. V was trimmed by 1 base and J by 5 bases, leaving 12 bases between them.

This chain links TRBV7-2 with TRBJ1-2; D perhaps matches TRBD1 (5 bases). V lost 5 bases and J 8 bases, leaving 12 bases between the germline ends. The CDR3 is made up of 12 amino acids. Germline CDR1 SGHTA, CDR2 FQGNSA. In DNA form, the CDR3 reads TGTGCCAGCAGCCCAGGGTCGGCGGGCTACACCTTC. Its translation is CASSPGSAGYTF. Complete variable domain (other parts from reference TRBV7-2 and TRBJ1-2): GAGVSQSPSNKVTEKGKDVELRCDPISGHTALYWYRQSLGQGLEFLIYFQGNSAPDKSGLPSDRFSAERTGGSVSTLTIQRTQQEDSAVYLCASSPGSAGYTFGSGTRLTVV.

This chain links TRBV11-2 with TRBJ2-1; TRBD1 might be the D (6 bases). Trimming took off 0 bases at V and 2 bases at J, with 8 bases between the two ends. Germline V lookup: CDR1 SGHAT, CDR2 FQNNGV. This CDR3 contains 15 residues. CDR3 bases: TGTGCCAGCAGCTTAGACAGGGGAGCCTACAATGAGCAGTTCTTC. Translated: CASSLDRGAYNEQFF.

The CDR3 sequence: CASRDNLDRGELGYGYTF. Here the CDR3 DNA reads TGTGCCAGCAGGGATAATTTGGACAGGGGGGAGCTTGGCTATGGCTACACCTTC. The V gene is TRBV28, the J gene TRBJ1-2; 10 bases match TRBD1. Germline-derived CDR1 and CDR2 are MDHEN and SYDVKM. The CDR3 totals 18 residues. V lost 6 bases and J lost 4; bases outside the gene matches: 17.

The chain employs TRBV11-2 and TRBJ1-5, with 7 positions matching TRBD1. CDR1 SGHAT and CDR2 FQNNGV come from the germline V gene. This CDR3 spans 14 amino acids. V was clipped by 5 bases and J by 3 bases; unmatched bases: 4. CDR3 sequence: CASSLGQTNQPQHF. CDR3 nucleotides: TGTGCCAGCAGCCTGGGACAGACCAATCAGCCCCAGCATTTT.

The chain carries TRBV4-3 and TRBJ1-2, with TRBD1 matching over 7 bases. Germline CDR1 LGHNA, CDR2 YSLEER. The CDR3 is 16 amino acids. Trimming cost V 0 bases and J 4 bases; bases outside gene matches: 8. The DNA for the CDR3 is TGCGCCAGCAGCCAAGATACGATAGGACAGGCCTATGGCTACACCTTC. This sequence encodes CASSQDTIGQAYGYTF.

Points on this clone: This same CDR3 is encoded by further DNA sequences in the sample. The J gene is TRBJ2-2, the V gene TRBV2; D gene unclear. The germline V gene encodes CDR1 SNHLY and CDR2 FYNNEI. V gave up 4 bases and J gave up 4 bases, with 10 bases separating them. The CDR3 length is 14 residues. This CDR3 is CASSVRSATGELFF. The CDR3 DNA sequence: TGTGCCAGCAGTGTAAGGAGCGCCACCGGGGAGCTGTTTTTT.

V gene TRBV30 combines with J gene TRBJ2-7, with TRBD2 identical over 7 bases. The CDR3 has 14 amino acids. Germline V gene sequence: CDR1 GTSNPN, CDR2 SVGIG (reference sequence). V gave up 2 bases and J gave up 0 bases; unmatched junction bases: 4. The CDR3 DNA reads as TGTGCCTGGAGTTATGGGAGGGCCTCCTACGAGCAGTACTTC. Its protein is CAWSYGRASYEQYF. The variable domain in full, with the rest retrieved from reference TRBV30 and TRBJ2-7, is SQTIHQWPATLVQPVGSPLSLECTVEGTSNPNLYWYRQAAGRGLQLLFYSVGIGQISSEVPQNLSASRPQDRQFILSSKKLLLSDSGFYLCAWSYGRASYEQYFGPGTRLTVT.

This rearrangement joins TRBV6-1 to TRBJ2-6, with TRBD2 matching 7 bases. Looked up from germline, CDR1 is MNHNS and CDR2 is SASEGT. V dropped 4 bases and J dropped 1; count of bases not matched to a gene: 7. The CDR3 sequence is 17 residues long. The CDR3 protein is CASSGTSLGSGANVLTF. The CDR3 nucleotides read TGTGCCAGCAGTGGGACTAGTTTAGGATCTGGGGCCAACGTCCTGACTTTC.

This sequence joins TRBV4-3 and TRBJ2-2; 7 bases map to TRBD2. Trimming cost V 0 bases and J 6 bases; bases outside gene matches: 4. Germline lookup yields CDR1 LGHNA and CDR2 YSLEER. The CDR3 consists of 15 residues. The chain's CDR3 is CASSQEGGKAGELFF. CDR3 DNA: TGCGCCAGCAGCCAAGAGGGGGGGAAAGCCGGGGAGCTGTTTTTT.

The CDR3 DNA follows: TGTGCCAGTAGTCCTATTTGGGTAGCGAGAAGCACAGATACGCAGTATTTT. Protein product: CASSPIWVARSTDTQYF. The chain joins TRBV19 to TRBJ2-3, with D possibly TRBD2 on 5 matching bases. The CDR3 sequence is 17 residues long. CDR1 is LNHDA and CDR2 is SQIVND in the germline V gene (reference sequence). Trimming left V 5 bases short and J 0 bases short, with 18 bases between.

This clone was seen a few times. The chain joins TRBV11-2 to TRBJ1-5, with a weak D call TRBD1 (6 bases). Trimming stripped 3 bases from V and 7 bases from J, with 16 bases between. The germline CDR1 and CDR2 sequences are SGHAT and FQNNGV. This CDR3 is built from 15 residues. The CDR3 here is CASSFDAGAWQPQHF. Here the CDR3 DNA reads TGTGCCAGCAGCTTCGATGCGGGGGCATGGCAGCCCCAGCATTTT.

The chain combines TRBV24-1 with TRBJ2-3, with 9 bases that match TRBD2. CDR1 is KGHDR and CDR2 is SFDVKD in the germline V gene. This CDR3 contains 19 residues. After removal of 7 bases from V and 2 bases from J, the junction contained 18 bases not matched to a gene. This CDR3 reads CATSPRYRREGPHTDTQYF. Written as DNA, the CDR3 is TGTGCCACCAGCCCTCGGTATCGGCGGGAGGGGCCGCACACAGATACGCAGTATTTT.

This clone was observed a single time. CDR3 residues: CASSPFGGTEAFF. The DNA of the CDR3 is TGTGCCAGCAGCCCGTTTGGGGGGACTGAAGCTTTCTTT. V and J are TRBV7-3 and TRBJ1-1; possibly TRBD1 for D (5 bases). Germline V gene sequence: CDR1 SGHTA, CDR2 FQGTGA. V was pared by 5 bases and J by 5 bases, with 12 bases between. The CDR3 has 13 residues.

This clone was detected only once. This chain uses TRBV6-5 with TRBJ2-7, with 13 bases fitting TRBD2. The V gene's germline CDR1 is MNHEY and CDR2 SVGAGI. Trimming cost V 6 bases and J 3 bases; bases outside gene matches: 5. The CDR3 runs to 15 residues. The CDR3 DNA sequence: TGTGCCAGCAGCCCCGGACTAGCGGGAGTCTACGAGCAGTACTTC. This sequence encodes CASSPGLAGVYEQYF.

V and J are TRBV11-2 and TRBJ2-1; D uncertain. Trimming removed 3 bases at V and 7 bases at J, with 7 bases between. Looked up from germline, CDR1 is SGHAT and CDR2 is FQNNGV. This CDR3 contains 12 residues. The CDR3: CASSFYENEQFF. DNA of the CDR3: TGTGCCAGCAGCTTCTACGAAAATGAGCAGTTCTTC.